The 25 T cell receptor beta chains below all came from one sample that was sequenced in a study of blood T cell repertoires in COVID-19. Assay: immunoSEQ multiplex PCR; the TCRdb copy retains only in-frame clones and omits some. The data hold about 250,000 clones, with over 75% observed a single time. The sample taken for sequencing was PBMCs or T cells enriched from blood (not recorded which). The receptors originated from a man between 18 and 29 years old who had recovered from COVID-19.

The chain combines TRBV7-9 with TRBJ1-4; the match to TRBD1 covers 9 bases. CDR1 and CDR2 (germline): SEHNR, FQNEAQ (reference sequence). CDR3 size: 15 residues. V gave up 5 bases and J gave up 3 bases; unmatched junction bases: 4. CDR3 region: CASSGRQGANEKLFF. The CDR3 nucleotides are TGTGCCAGCAGCGGAAGACAGGGGGCTAATGAAAAACTGTTTTTT.

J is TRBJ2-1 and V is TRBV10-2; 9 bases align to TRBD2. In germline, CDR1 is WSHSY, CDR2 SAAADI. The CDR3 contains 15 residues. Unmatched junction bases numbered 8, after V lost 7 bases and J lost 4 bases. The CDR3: CASIPGLAAYNEQFF. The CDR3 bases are TGCGCCAGCATCCCGGGACTAGCAGCTTACAATGAGCAGTTCTTC.

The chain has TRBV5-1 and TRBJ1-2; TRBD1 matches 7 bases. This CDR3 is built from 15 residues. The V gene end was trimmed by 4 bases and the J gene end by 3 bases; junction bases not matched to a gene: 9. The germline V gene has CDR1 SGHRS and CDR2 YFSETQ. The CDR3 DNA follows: TGCGCCAGCAGCAAAGACAGGGTTTACGACTATGGCTACACCTTC. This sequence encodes CASSKDRVYDYGYTF. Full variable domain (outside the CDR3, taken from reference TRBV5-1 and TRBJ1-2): KAGVTQTPRYLIKTRGQQVTLSCSPISGHRSVSWYQQTPGQGLQFLFEYFSETQRNKGNFPGRFSGRQFSNSRSEMNVSTLELGDSALYLCASSKDRVYDYGYTFGSGTRLTVV.

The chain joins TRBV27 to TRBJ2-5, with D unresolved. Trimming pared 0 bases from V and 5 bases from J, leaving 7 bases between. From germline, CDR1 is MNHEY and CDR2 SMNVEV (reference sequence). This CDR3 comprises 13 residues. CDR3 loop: CASSLSIEETQYF. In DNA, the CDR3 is TGTGCCAGCAGTTTATCGATCGAGGAGACCCAGTACTTC.

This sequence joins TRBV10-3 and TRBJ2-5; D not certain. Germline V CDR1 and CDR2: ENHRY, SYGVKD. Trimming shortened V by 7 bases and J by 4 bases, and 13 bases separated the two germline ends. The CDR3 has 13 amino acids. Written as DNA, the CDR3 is TGTGCCATCACCCCTTTCCTTTCAGAGACCCAGTACTTC. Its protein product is CAITPFLSETQYF.

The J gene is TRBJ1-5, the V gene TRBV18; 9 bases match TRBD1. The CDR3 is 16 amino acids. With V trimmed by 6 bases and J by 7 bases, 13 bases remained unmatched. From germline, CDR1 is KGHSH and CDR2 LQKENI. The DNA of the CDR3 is TGTGCCAGCTCCCTCAGACAGGGGGAAAGGGGCCAGCCCCAGCATTTT. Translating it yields CASSLRQGERGQPQHF. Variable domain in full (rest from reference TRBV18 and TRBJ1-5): NAGVMQNPRHLVRRRGQEARLRCSPMKGHSHVYWYRQLPEEGLKFMVYLQKENIIDESGMPKERFSAEFPKEGPSILRIQQVVRGDSAAYFCASSLRQGERGQPQHFGDGTRLSIL.

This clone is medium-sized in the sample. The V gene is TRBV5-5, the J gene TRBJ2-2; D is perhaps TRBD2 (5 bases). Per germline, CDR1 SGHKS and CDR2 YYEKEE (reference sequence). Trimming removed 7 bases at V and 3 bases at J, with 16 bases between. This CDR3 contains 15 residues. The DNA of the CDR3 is TGTGCCAGCGGTCATTGGACTCTCGACACCGGGGAGCTGTTTTTT. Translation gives CASGHWTLDTGELFF.

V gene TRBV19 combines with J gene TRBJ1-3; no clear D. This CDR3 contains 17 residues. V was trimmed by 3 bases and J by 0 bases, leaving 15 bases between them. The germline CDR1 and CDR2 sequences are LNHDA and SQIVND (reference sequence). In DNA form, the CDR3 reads TGTGCCAGTAGTATCCTCGGCGGGTTAAACTCTGGAAACACCATATATTTT. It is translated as CASSILGGLNSGNTIYF. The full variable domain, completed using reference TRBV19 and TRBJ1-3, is DGGITQSPKYLFRKEGQNVTLSCEQNLNHDAMYWYRQDPGQGLRLIYYSQIVNDFQKGDIAEGYSVSREKKESFPLTVTSAQKNPTAFYLCASSILGGLNSGNTIYFGEGSWLTVV.

CDR3 DNA sequence: TGTGCCAGCTCCTATCCAGGGCTAGGCTCCTACGAGCAGTACTTC. Amino acids: CASSYPGLGSYEQYF. This chain joins TRBV28 and TRBJ2-7; TRBD1 might be the D (5 bases). The germline gives CDR1 MDHEN, CDR2 SYDVKM. V gave up 8 bases and J gave up 0 bases, with 17 bases separating them. The CDR3 is 15 residues long. The full variable domain, in which reference TRBV28 and TRBJ2-7 provide the parts outside the CDR3, is DVKVTQSSRYLVKRTGEKVFLECVQDMDHENMFWYRQDPGLGLRLIYFSYDVKMKEKGDIPEGYSVSREKKERFSLILESASTNQTSMYLCASSYPGLGSYEQYFGPGTRLTVT.

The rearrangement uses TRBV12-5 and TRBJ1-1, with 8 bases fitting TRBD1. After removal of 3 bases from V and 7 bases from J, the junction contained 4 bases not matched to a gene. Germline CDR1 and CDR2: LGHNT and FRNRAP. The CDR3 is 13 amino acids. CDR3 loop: CASGFGTGIEAFF. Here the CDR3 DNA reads TGTGCTAGTGGTTTCGGGACAGGCATTGAAGCTTTCTTT.

The chain's CDR3 is CASLTGTSHEQFF. The CDR3 region has the DNA TGTGCCAGCCTTACCGGGACTAGCCATGAGCAGTTCTTC. The chain links TRBV2 to TRBJ2-1; TRBD2 matches 9 bases. The V and J ends lost 8 bases and 8 bases, in that order; junction bases with no gene match: 7. The CDR3 runs 13 residues. Germline V gene data show CDR1 as SNHLY and CDR2 as FYNNEI.

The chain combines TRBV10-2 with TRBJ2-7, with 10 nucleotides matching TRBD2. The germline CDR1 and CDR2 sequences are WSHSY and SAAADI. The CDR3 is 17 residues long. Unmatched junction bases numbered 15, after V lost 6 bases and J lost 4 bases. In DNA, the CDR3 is TGCGCCAGCAGCGCAACACTAGCGGGAAGCGGCGTGTACGAGCAGTACTTC. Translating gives CASSATLAGSGVYEQYF.

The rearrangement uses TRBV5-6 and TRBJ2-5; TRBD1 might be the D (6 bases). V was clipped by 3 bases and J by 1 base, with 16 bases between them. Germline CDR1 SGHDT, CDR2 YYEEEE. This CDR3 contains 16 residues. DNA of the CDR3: TGTGCCAGCAGCTCTGTCCCGGGACAACGCCAAGAGACCCAGTACTTC. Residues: CASSSVPGQRQETQYF. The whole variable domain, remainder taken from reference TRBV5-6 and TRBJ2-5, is DAGVTQSPTHLIKTRGQQVTLRCSPKSGHDTVSWYQQALGQGPQFIFQYYEEEERQRGNFPDRFSGHQFPNYSSELNVNALLLGDSALYLCASSSVPGQRQETQYFGPGTRLLVL.

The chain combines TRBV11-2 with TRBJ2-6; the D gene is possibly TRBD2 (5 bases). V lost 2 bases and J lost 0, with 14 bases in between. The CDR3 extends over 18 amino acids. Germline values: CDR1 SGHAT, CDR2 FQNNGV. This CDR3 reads CASSLRNLDYSGANVLTF. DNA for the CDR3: TGTGCCAGCAGCTTACGAAACTTAGACTACTCTGGGGCCAACGTCCTGACTTTC.

CDR3 DNA: TGTGCCAGCAGTTTATCGGATCAGGGTGACACTGAAGCTTTCTTT. Translating gives CASSLSDQGDTEAFF. The chain links TRBV27 to TRBJ1-1; D is perhaps TRBD1 (5 bases). CDR1 and CDR2 (germline): MNHEY, SMNVEV (reference sequence). Trimming stripped 0 bases from V and 3 bases from J, with 11 bases between. This CDR3 contains 15 residues.

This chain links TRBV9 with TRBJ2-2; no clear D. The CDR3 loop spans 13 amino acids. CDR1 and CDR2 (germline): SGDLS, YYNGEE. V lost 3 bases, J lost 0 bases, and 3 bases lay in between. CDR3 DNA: TGTGCCAGCAGCGCTACGAACACCGGGGAGCTGTTTTTT. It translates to CASSATNTGELFF.

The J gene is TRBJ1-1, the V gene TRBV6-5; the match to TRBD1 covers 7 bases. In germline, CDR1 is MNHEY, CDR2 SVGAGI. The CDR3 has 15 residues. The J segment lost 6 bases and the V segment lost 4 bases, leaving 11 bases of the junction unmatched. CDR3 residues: CASSLQGSLIPEAFF. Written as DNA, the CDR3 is TGTGCCAGCAGTTTACAGGGGAGTTTAATTCCTGAAGCTTTCTTT.

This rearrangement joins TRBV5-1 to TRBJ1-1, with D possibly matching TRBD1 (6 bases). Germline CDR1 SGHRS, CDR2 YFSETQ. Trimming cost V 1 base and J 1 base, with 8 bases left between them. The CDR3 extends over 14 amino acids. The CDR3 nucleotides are TGCGCCAGCAGCTTGCAGGGGCCGAACACTGAAGCTTTCTTT. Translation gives CASSLQGPNTEAFF.

Here the CDR3 reads CASSPEYGGGAYEQYF. CDR3 DNA: TGTGCCAGCAGCCCAGAGTATGGGGGGGGAGCCTACGAGCAGTACTTC. This chain links TRBV7-2 with TRBJ2-7; 7 nucleotides align to TRBD2. The length of the CDR3 is 16 residues. Germline CDR1 and CDR2: SGHTA and FQGNSA. The V gene end was trimmed by 5 bases and the J gene end by 2 bases; junction bases not matched to a gene: 12. The full variable domain, completed using reference TRBV7-2 and TRBJ2-7, is GAGVSQSPSNKVTEKGKDVELRCDPISGHTALYWYRQSLGQGLEFLIYFQGNSAPDKSGLPSDRFSAERTGGSVSTLTIQRTQQEDSAVYLCASSPEYGGGAYEQYFGPGTRLTVT.

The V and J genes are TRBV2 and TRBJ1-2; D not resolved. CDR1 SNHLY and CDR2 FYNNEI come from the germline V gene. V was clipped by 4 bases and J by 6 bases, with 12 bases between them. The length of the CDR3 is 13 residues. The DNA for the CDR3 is TGTGCCAGCAGTGTCCGGGGTATAGATGGCTACACCTTC. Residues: CASSVRGIDGYTF.

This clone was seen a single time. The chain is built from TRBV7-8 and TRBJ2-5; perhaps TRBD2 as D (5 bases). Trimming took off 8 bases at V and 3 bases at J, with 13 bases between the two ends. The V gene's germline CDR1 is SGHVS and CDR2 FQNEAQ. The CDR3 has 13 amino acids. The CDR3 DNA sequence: TGTGCCAGCTCCTTAGGAGGCAAAGAGACCCAGTACTTC. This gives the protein CASSLGGKETQYF.

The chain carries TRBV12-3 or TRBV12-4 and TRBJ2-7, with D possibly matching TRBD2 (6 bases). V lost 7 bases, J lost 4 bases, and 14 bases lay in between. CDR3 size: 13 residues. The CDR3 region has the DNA TGTGCCAGCACTAATACGGCGGGGTACGAGCAGTACTTC. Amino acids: CASTNTAGYEQYF.

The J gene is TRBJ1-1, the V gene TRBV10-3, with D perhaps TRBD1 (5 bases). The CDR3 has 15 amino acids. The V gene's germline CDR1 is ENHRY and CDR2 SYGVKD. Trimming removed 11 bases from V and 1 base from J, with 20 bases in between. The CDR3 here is CASTQTQQGNTEAFF. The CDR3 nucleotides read TGTGCCTCCACCCAAACGCAGCAGGGGAACACTGAAGCTTTCTTT.

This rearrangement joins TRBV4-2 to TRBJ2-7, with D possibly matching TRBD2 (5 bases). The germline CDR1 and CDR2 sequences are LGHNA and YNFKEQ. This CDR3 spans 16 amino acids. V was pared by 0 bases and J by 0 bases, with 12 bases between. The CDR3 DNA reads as TGTGCCAGCAGCCAAGATCTGGGGAGAGCCTCCTACGAGCAGTACTTC. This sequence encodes CASSQDLGRASYEQYF.

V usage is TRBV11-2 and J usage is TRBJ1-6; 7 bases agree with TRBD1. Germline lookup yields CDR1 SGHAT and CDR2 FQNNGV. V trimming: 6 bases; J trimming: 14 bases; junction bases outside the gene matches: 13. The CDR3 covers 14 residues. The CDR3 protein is CASRTTGSATSLHF. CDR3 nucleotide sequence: TGTGCCAGCAGAACGACAGGGAGCGCAACATCCCTCCACTTT.